The rows below give T cell receptor beta chains drawn from one sample of a study of T-cell reconstitution after alpha-beta-depleted transplantation in children. Each CDR3 protein gets one entry after TCRdb re-called the PCR reads with MiXCR. The sample records 580,000 or so distinct CDR3 sequences, approximately 22% being singletons. This specimen was PBMCs, mostly from graft donor cells, taken 360 days after TCRalphabeta/CD19-depleted stem cell transplant. These receptors all stem from a boy in the first two years of life who had a stem cell transplant for acute myeloid leukemia, so the T cells may come from the graft donor. Each CDR3 is given with its conserved first and last residue. A D gene is named only where the DNA matches it firmly. The size entry is marked missing in some rows and otherwise reads once, few, many or a size class.

clone_size: .
j_call: TRBJ2-2
v_call: TRBV29-1
d_call: .
cdr3_nt: TGCAGCTTTGAAGGAAGGCGGGGGCTGTGGGCCGGGGAGCTGTTTTTT
cdr3_aa: CSFEGRRGLWAGELFF

clone_size: .
j_call: TRBJ1-5
v_call: TRBV7-2
d_call: .
cdr3_nt: TGTGCCAGCAGCTTAACAGGGACGATCAATCAGCCCCAGCATTTT
cdr3_aa: CASSLTGTINQPQHF

clone_size: .
j_call: TRBJ2-5
v_call: TRBV11-2
d_call: TRBD2
cdr3_nt: TGTGCCAGCAGCTTATCCCGACCGGGACTAGCTCGGGAGACCCAGTACTTC
cdr3_aa: CASSLSRPGLARETQYF

clone_size: many
j_call: TRBJ2-6
v_call: TRBV5-5
d_call: .
cdr3_nt: TGTGCCAGCAGCTTGGAAGCTCCTGGGGCCAACGTCCTGACTTTC
cdr3_aa: CASSLEAPGANVLTF

clone_size: .
j_call: TRBJ1-4
v_call: TRBV28
d_call: .
cdr3_nt: TGTGCCAGCAGTTCGCACAGGGACCAGGAAAAACTGTTTTTT
cdr3_aa: CASSSHRDQEKLFF

clone_size: .
j_call: TRBJ2-2
v_call: TRBV28
d_call: TRBD2
cdr3_nt: TGTGCCAGCAGTTTCGGGGGGAGAGGCACCGGGGAGCTGTTTTTT
cdr3_aa: CASSFGGRGTGELFF

clone_size: .
j_call: TRBJ2-7
v_call: TRBV7-9
d_call: .
cdr3_nt: TGTGCCAGCAGCTTAGTTCGGCAGCCTTACGAGCAGTACTTC
cdr3_aa: CASSLVRQPYEQYF

clone_size: .
j_call: TRBJ2-3
v_call: TRBV7-2
d_call: .
cdr3_nt: TGTGCCAGCAGCCGGACTTCCAGCACAGATACGCAGTATTTT
cdr3_aa: CASSRTSSTDTQYF

clone_size: many
j_call: TRBJ2-3
v_call: TRBV29-1
d_call: TRBD1
cdr3_nt: TGCAGCGTTGAAGGCGGACAGGGCGGCACAGATACGCAGTATTTT
cdr3_aa: CSVEGGQGGTDTQYF

clone_size: .
j_call: TRBJ1-1
v_call: TRBV28
d_call: .
cdr3_nt: TGTGCCAGCAGTTTATTTGGGGGGCTAGACACTGAAGCTTTCTTT
cdr3_aa: CASSLFGGLDTEAFF

clone_size: few
j_call: TRBJ1-4
v_call: TRBV20-1
d_call: .
cdr3_nt: TGCAGTGCTGAGGACTCAGAAGTTGCTAATGAAAAACTGTTTTTT
cdr3_aa: CSAEDSEVANEKLFF

clone_size: .
j_call: TRBJ1-5
v_call: TRBV6-6
d_call: .
cdr3_nt: TGTGCCAGCAGTGAGAATCAGCCCCAGCATTTT
cdr3_aa: CASSENQPQHF

clone_size: few
j_call: TRBJ1-1
v_call: TRBV29-1
d_call: .
cdr3_nt: TGCAGCGCCAGGGGACTTTCGAACACTGAAGCTTTCTTT
cdr3_aa: CSARGLSNTEAFF

clone_size: many
j_call: TRBJ1-2
v_call: TRBV12-3/TRBV12-4
d_call: TRBD1
cdr3_nt: TGTGCCAGCAGCAGGGACAGCTTTGGCTACACCTTC
cdr3_aa: CASSRDSFGYTF

clone_size: many
j_call: TRBJ2-7
v_call: TRBV11-1
d_call: .
cdr3_nt: TGTGCCAGCAGCTTAGGGCGCATGGGGACCTACGAGCAGTACTTC
cdr3_aa: CASSLGRMGTYEQYF

clone_size: many
j_call: TRBJ1-5
v_call: TRBV6-2/TRBV6-3
d_call: .
cdr3_nt: TGTGCCAGCAGCCTAACCGACCGACACCTGAATCAGCCCCAGCATTTT
cdr3_aa: CASSLTDRHLNQPQHF

clone_size: few
j_call: TRBJ2-5
v_call: TRBV20-1
d_call: .
cdr3_nt: TGCAGTGCTCGTTCGGGACCTAAAGAGACCCAGTACTTC
cdr3_aa: CSARSGPKETQYF

clone_size: few
j_call: TRBJ2-7
v_call: TRBV20-1
d_call: TRBD1
cdr3_nt: TGCAGTGCTAGGTCCGGACAGGGCGAGGGCGAGCAGTACTTC
cdr3_aa: CSARSGQGEGEQYF

clone_size: .
j_call: TRBJ2-5
v_call: TRBV11-2
d_call: .
cdr3_nt: TGTGCCAGCAGCTCCTCCGGGACATCACAAGAGACCCAGTACTTC
cdr3_aa: CASSSSGTSQETQYF

clone_size: many
j_call: TRBJ2-1
v_call: TRBV20-1
d_call: .
cdr3_nt: TGCAGTGCTACCGACATAGGTCACAATGAGCAGTTCTTC
cdr3_aa: CSATDIGHNEQFF

clone_size: many
j_call: TRBJ2-1
v_call: TRBV12-3/TRBV12-4
d_call: TRBD2
cdr3_nt: TGTGCCAGCAGTTTAGGTAGCGGGATTCAGCAGTTCTTC
cdr3_aa: CASSLGSGIQQFF

clone_size: many
j_call: TRBJ1-2
v_call: TRBV6-5
d_call: .
cdr3_nt: TGTGCCAGCACCTACGGATTAAGGCTGGCCGGCTACACCTTC
cdr3_aa: CASTYGLRLAGYTF

clone_size: few
j_call: TRBJ1-2
v_call: TRBV5-1
d_call: .
cdr3_nt: TGCGCCAGCAGCTTGGTTACAGGCCTCTATGGCTACACCTTC
cdr3_aa: CASSLVTGLYGYTF

clone_size: .
j_call: TRBJ1-5
v_call: TRBV10-3
d_call: .
cdr3_nt: TGTGCCATCAGAAGACAGGAAAATCAGCCCCAGCATTTT
cdr3_aa: CAIRRQENQPQHF

clone_size: .
j_call: TRBJ2-7
v_call: TRBV7-8
d_call: .
cdr3_nt: TGTGCCAGCAGCTTAGGTAACCTTTACGAGCAGTACTTC
cdr3_aa: CASSLGNLYEQYF

clone_size: many
j_call: TRBJ1-5
v_call: TRBV5-1
d_call: .
cdr3_nt: TGCGCCAGCAGCCTGAGGGGTGGCAATCAGCCCCAGCATTTT
cdr3_aa: CASSLRGGNQPQHF

clone_size: many
j_call: TRBJ2-1
v_call: TRBV12-3/TRBV12-4
d_call: .
cdr3_nt: TGTGCCAGCAGGCCCGGGGGTAGCTATGAGCAGTTCTTC
cdr3_aa: CASRPGGSYEQFF

clone_size: .
j_call: TRBJ2-3
v_call: TRBV20-1
d_call: .
cdr3_nt: TGCAGTGCCCCGAGTATGACAGATACGCAGTATTTT
cdr3_aa: CSAPSMTDTQYF

clone_size: few
j_call: TRBJ2-1
v_call: TRBV5-1
d_call: .
cdr3_nt: TGCGCCAGCAGCTCCGGGACCCACAATGAGCAGTTCTTC
cdr3_aa: CASSSGTHNEQFF

clone_size: many
j_call: TRBJ2-1
v_call: TRBV7-2
d_call: TRBD1
cdr3_nt: TGTGCCAGCAGCACCTCCCGGGACAGGTCCAATGAGCAGTTCTTC
cdr3_aa: CASSTSRDRSNEQFF

clone_size: .
j_call: TRBJ1-6
v_call: TRBV6-2/TRBV6-3
d_call: .
cdr3_nt: TGTGCCAGCAGTTCTCTTAGGACCGTTAAGGCTTCACCCCTCCACTTT
cdr3_aa: CASSSLRTVKASPLHF

clone_size: few
j_call: TRBJ2-3
v_call: TRBV11-2
d_call: TRBD2
cdr3_nt: TGTGCCAGCAGCTTAGACGAGGGGCGGGGGAGACGCACAGATACGCAGTATTTT
cdr3_aa: CASSLDEGRGRRTDTQYF

clone_size: .
j_call: TRBJ2-5
v_call: TRBV29-1
d_call: TRBD1
cdr3_nt: TGCAGCGTTGAATTGACAGGGATTTTAGAGACCCAGTACTTC
cdr3_aa: CSVELTGILETQYF

clone_size: .
j_call: TRBJ2-7
v_call: TRBV11-2
d_call: .
cdr3_nt: TGTGCCAGCAGCCCACCCCTCGGCGAGCAGTACTTC
cdr3_aa: CASSPPLGEQYF

clone_size: many
j_call: TRBJ2-5
v_call: TRBV19
d_call: TRBD2
cdr3_nt: TGTGCCAGTTCTTGGGCGGGGGGGCGACTCCAAGAGACCCAGTACTTC
cdr3_aa: CASSWAGGRLQETQYF

clone_size: .
j_call: TRBJ1-2
v_call: TRBV20-1
d_call: .
cdr3_nt: TGCAGTGCTAGAGTAGAGGGGTTTAGTGGCTACACCTTC
cdr3_aa: CSARVEGFSGYTF

clone_size: .
j_call: TRBJ2-1
v_call: TRBV12-3/TRBV12-4
d_call: .
cdr3_nt: TGTGCCAGCGGAGAGTCAGTCACTTACAATGAGCAGTTCTTC
cdr3_aa: CASGESVTYNEQFF

clone_size: few
j_call: TRBJ2-1
v_call: TRBV12-3/TRBV12-4
d_call: .
cdr3_nt: TGTGCCAGCAGCCTCCCCTTTGGGAATGAGCAGTTCTTC
cdr3_aa: CASSLPFGNEQFF